The 4 T cell receptor beta chains below were found in one sample sequenced in a study of blood T cell repertoires in COVID-19. Method: immunoSEQ multiplex PCR; TCRdb's copy keeps in-frame clones and lacks some. Altogether roughly 140,000 clones are present, approximately 84% being singletons, with the ten largest covering almost 6.5%. Sequencing was carried out using peripheral blood. These receptors all stem from a human donor in a cohort sampled during active COVID-19.

The chain recombines TRBV5-1 with TRBJ2-3; D remains ambiguous. The ends were cut back, 0 bases at V and 6 bases at J, with 8 bases in the middle. In germline, CDR1 is SGHRS, CDR2 YFSETQ. The CDR3 sequence is 13 residues long. The CDR3 DNA sequence: TGCGCCAGCAGCTTGGGGCCACAGGATACGCAGTATTTT. This gives the protein CASSLGPQDTQYF. Combining the CDR3 with reference TRBV5-1 and TRBJ2-3 gives the whole variable domain KAGVTQTPRYLIKTRGQQVTLSCSPISGHRSVSWYQQTPGQGLQFLFEYFSETQRNKGNFPGRFSGRQFSNSRSEMNVSTLELGDSALYLCASSLGPQDTQYFGPGTRLTVL.

The chain is built from TRBV19 and TRBJ1-5; 8 bases agree with TRBD1. Germline V gene data show CDR1 as LNHDA and CDR2 as SQIVND (reference sequence). The CDR3 is 14 residues long. V dropped 3 bases and J dropped 6; count of bases not matched to a gene: 4. The CDR3 DNA follows: TGTGCCAGTAGTATCCAGGGGGCGATTCAGCCCCAGCATTTT. As protein: CASSIQGAIQPQHF. Based on the CDR3 plus reference TRBV19 and TRBJ1-5, the full variable domain is DGGITQSPKYLFRKEGQNVTLSCEQNLNHDAMYWYRQDPGQGLRLIYYSQIVNDFQKGDIAEGYSVSREKKESFPLTVTSAQKNPTAFYLCASSIQGAIQPQHFGDGTRLSIL.

J is TRBJ1-2 and V is TRBV6-5; a weak D match, TRBD1 (5 bases). In germline, CDR1 is MNHEY, CDR2 SVGAGI. V lost 0 bases and J 4 bases, leaving 12 bases between the germline ends. The CDR3 runs to 15 residues. CDR3 loop: CASSYSGADPYGYTF. In DNA, the CDR3 is TGTGCCAGCAGTTACTCTGGGGCAGATCCCTATGGCTACACCTTC.

V usage is TRBV18 and J usage is TRBJ1-1, with TRBD1 as a possible D gene (5 bases). Germline lookup yields CDR1 KGHSH and CDR2 LQKENI. The V end lost 6 bases, the J end lost 10 bases, and 12 bases lay between the germline ends. There are 11 residues in the CDR3. CDR3: CASSFREGAFF. Written as DNA, the CDR3 is TGTGCCAGCTCGTTCAGGGAGGGAGCTTTCTTT.